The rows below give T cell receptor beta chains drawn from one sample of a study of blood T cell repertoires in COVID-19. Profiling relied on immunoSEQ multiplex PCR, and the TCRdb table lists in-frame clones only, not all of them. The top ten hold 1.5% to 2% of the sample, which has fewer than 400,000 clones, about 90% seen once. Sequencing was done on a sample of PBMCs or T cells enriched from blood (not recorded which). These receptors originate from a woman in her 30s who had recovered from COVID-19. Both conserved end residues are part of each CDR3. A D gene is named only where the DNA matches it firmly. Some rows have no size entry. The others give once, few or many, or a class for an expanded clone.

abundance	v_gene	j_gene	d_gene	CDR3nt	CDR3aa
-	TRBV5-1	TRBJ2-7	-	TGCGCCAGCAGCACCGCCACTGAGCAGTACTTC	CASSTATEQYF
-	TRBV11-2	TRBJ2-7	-	TGTGCCAGCAGCCTAGACATTTACGAGCAGTACTTC	CASSLDIYEQYF
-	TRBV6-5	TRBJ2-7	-	TGTGCCAGCAGCCATTTAGAGCGGAGCTCCTACGAGCAGTACTTC	CASSHLERSSYEQYF
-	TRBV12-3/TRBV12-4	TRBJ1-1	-	TGTGCCAGCAGTTTTAGTCCTCGTACTGAAGCTTTCTTT	CASSFSPRTEAFF
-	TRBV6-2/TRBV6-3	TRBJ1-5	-	TGTGCCAGCAGTGCCCCCCGAGAATACAGCAATCAGCCCCAGCATTTT	CASSAPREYSNQPQHF
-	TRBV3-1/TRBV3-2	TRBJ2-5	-	TGTGCCAGCAGCCAAGATGTTGGGGGGGCCCAAGAGACCCAGTACTTC	CASSQDVGGAQETQYF
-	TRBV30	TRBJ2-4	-	TGTGCCTGGAGCCAAGAGGCCAAAAACATTCAGTACTTC	CAWSQEAKNIQYF
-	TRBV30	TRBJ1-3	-	TGTGCCTGGAGTGTAGCGCTGGCTGGAAACACCATATATTTT	CAWSVALAGNTIYF
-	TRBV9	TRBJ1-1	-	TGTGCCAGCCAAAGAATCTACAGGGCCAGGCTTGAAATGAACACTGAAGCTTTCTTT	CASQRIYRARLEMNTEAFF
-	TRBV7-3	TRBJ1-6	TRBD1	TGTGCCAGCAGCTTAAGGGGACAGGGGGCGAACTACAATTCACCCCTCCACTTT	CASSLRGQGANYNSPLHF
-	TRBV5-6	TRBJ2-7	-	TGTGCCAGCAGTTTCTATGGCGAGGGCCAATACCAATACGAGCAGTACTTC	CASSFYGEGQYQYEQYF
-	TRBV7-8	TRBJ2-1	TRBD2	TGTGCCAGCAGCTTAGCCGTGCGGGGGGGCCGGGTCAATGAGCAGTTCTTC	CASSLAVRGGRVNEQFF
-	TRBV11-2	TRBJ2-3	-	TGTGCCAGCACGGGGAGGACAGATACGCAGTATTTT	CASTGRTDTQYF
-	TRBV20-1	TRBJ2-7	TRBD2	TGCAGTGCTAGTACAAAAGCAGGGACTAGCTCCAACGAGCAGTACTTC	CSASTKAGTSSNEQYF
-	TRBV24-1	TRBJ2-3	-	TGTGCCACCAGTGGAACAGCTTCAGATACGCAGTATTTT	CATSGTASDTQYF
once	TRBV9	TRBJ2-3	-	TGTGCCAGCAGCGTAGATGGAGAAACCACAGATACGCAGTATTTT	CASSVDGETTDTQYF
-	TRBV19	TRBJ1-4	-	TGTGCCAGTAGTGTCCGAGGAGAAAAACTGTTTTTT	CASSVRGEKLFF
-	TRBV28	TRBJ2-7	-	TGTGCCAGCAGTTTCGTGTGGGGGACATTCGAGGCTGAGCAGTACTTC	CASSFVWGTFEAEQYF
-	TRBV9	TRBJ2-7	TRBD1	TGTGCCAGCAGCGCGCGACAGGGGGGCTACGAGCAGTACTTC	CASSARQGGYEQYF
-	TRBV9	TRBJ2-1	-	TGTGCCAGCAGCCCGATAGGGGGTGGGAGGGCCGTAGAGGAGCAGTTCTTC	CASSPIGGGRAVEEQFF
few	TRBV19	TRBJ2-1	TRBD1	TGTGCCAGTAGTACCCTGGGACAGCGTGACAATGAGCAGTTCTTC	CASSTLGQRDNEQFF
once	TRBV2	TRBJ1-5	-	TGTGCCAGCAGCTTGACAGGTATCAATCAGCCCCAGCATTTT	CASSLTGINQPQHF
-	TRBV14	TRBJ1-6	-	TGTGCCAGCAGCCAAGATCGGAGGTCAGGTTCACCCCTCCACTTT	CASSQDRRSGSPLHF